Presented here are 18 T cell receptor beta chains from one specimen sequenced in a study of T cell responses to AZD1222 COVID-19 vaccine. The protocol was immunoSEQ multiplex PCR, while the TCRdb copy is restricted to in-frame clones and leaves out a portion. The sample lists 150,000 to 200,000 clones; 85% to 95% were seen once. This material consisted of peripheral blood, taken on day 0 of AZD1222 vaccination. The receptors come from an adult in good health.

The chain links TRBV14 to TRBJ2-3; 7 bases agree with TRBD2. The CDR3 is 15 amino acids. V lost 5 bases, J lost 2 bases, and 7 bases stayed unmatched. Germline assignment: CDR1 SGHDN and CDR2 FVKESK. CDR3 DNA sequence: TGTGCCAGCAGCGTTCGGACTAGGGTCACAGATACGCAGTATTTT. This encodes CASSVRTRVTDTQYF. The complete variable domain, with remaining parts taken from reference TRBV14 and TRBJ2-3, reads EAGVTQFPSHSVIEKGQTVTLRCDPISGHDNLYWYRRVMGKEIKFLLHFVKESKQDESGMPNNRFLAERTGGTYSTLKVQPAELEDSGVYFCASSVRTRVTDTQYFGPGTRLTVL.

This chain links TRBV10-3 with TRBJ1-5; D may be TRBD1 (6 bases). Germline CDR1 is ENHRY and CDR2 is SYGVKD. V lost 0 bases, J lost 5 bases, and 14 bases lay in between. The CDR3 contains 16 residues. Written as DNA, the CDR3 is TGTGCCATCAGTGAGTCTTCGACAGGCCAAGATCAGCCCCAGCATTTT. This encodes CAISESSTGQDQPQHF.

The chain combines TRBV4-1 with TRBJ2-3; 7 nucleotides align to TRBD1. Germline V gene data show CDR1 as MGHRA and CDR2 as YSYEKL. The CDR3 loop spans 18 amino acids. V lost 4 bases to trimming and J lost 0 bases; unmatched junction nucleotides: 13. For the CDR3, the DNA is TGCGCCAGCAGCCCCCCTCGAGGGACAGACGATAGCACAGATACGCAGTATTTT. This codes for CASSPPRGTDDSTDTQYF.

The chain is built from TRBV30 and TRBJ1-1; D is undetermined. The CDR3 totals 13 residues. Germline V gene sequence: CDR1 GTSNPN, CDR2 SVGIG (reference sequence). Trimming cost V 4 bases and J 1 base, with 10 bases left between them. In nucleotides, the CDR3 is TGTGCCTGGAACGAGGGAGGGAACACTGAAGCTTTCTTT. Encoded protein: CAWNEGGNTEAFF.

Note on this clone: The same CDR3 can be traced to other DNA sequences in this sample. CDR3 amino acids: CASSPGQANTEAFF. The DNA for the CDR3 is TGTGCCAGCTCACCCGGACAGGCGAACACTGAAGCTTTCTTT. The chain uses TRBV18 and TRBJ1-1, with 7 nucleotides matching TRBD1. Germline values: CDR1 KGHSH, CDR2 LQKENI. V shed 3 bases, J shed 1 base, and the junction held 2 bases outside the gene matches. CDR3 length: 14 residues. Drawing the rest from reference TRBV18 and TRBJ1-1, the complete variable domain is NAGVMQNPRHLVRRRGQEARLRCSPMKGHSHVYWYRQLPEEGLKFMVYLQKENIIDESGMPKERFSAEFPKEGPSILRIQQVVRGDSAAYFCASSPGQANTEAFFGQGTRLTVV.

The CDR3 DNA sequence: TGTGCCAGCAGCTTAGGGACTAGCGGGAGAGCCTACAATGAGCAGTTCTTC. This translates into CASSLGTSGRAYNEQFF. This chain connects TRBV7-9 to TRBJ2-1, with TRBD2 matching 13 bases. The V gene's germline CDR1 is SEHNR and CDR2 FQNEAQ (reference sequence). V was clipped by 1 base and J by 2 bases; unmatched bases: 2. The CDR3 extends over 17 amino acids.

The V gene is TRBV29-1, the J gene TRBJ2-3; TRBD2 matches 7 bases. J lost 0 bases, V lost 3 bases, and 12 bases had no gene match. This CDR3 spans 17 amino acids. Germline loops: CDR1 SQVTM, CDR2 ANQGSEA. The CDR3 loop is CSVDSVAGKPSTDTQYF. Here the CDR3 DNA reads TGCAGCGTTGATTCGGTAGCGGGCAAACCTAGCACAGATACGCAGTATTTT.

The chain uses TRBV11-2 and TRBJ2-2; D gene uncertain. V was clipped by 5 bases and J by 4 bases, with 5 bases between them. The CDR3 extends over 12 amino acids. The V gene's germline CDR1 is SGHAT and CDR2 FQNNGV. In DNA form, the CDR3 reads TGTGCCAGCAGCACGCCCACCGGGGAGCTGTTTTTT. The encoded protein is CASSTPTGELFF. The complete variable domain, with remaining parts taken from reference TRBV11-2 and TRBJ2-2, reads EAGVAQSPRYKIIEKRQSVAFWCNPISGHATLYWYQQILGQGPKLLIQFQNNGVVDDSQLPKDRFSAERLKGVDSTLKIQPAKLEDSAVYLCASSTPTGELFFGEGSRLTVL.

Only one count was recorded for this clone. The chain joins TRBV6-2 or TRBV6-3 to TRBJ2-7, with 9 bases that match TRBD2. The length of the CDR3 is 16 residues. The trim removed 2 bases at V and 2 bases at J, leaving 7 bases unmatched. CDR1 MNHEY and CDR2 SVGEGT come from the germline V gene. The CDR3 nucleotides read TGTGCCAGCAGTTACCCCCCAGCGGGAGGCCCCTACGAGCAGTACTTC. Its protein product is CASSYPPAGGPYEQYF.

V usage is TRBV21-1 and J usage is TRBJ2-3; the DNA was not used to check the table's D call, TRBD1. TRBV21-1 is described as a pseudogene. This CDR3 is 14 amino acids long. The CDR3 is CANSGTASTDTQYF. The CDR3 DNA sequence: TGTGCCAACTCCGGGACAGCTAGCACAGATACGCAGTATTTT.

This clone was seen many times. CDR3 loop: CASSLGVDGAYAGYTF. The CDR3 DNA reads as TGTGCCAGCAGCTTAGGGGTGGACGGAGCATATGCGGGCTACACCTTC. The genes are TRBV7-8 and TRBJ1-2; D ambiguous. Trimming took off 1 base at V and 8 bases at J, with 20 bases between the two ends. The CDR3 spans 16 residues. Germline loops: CDR1 SGHVS, CDR2 FQNEAQ.

The CDR3 spells CASTQPSGRGNEQFF. CDR3 in DNA: TGTGCCAGTACCCAACCTAGCGGGAGGGGCAATGAGCAGTTCTTC. This chain links TRBV19 with TRBJ2-1; the match to TRBD2 covers 12 bases. The CDR3 has 15 residues. Unmatched junction bases numbered 7, after V lost 7 bases and J lost 6 bases. Germline V gene lookup returns CDR1 LNHDA and CDR2 SQIVND (reference sequence).

The chain carries TRBV15 and TRBJ1-1; D remains ambiguous. CDR3 length: 14 amino acids. CDR1 is LNHNV, CDR2 YYDKDF, per germline (reference sequence). The V gene lost 4 bases and the J gene lost 1 base, with 10 bases spanning the gap. This chain's CDR3 is CATSIPFQNTEAFF. DNA for the CDR3: TGTGCCACCAGCATCCCCTTCCAGAACACTGAAGCTTTCTTT.

The chain couples TRBV3-1 (or the pseudogene TRBV3-2) to TRBJ1-1, with D uncertain. CDR1 is LGHDT and CDR2 is YNNKEL in the germline V gene (reference sequence). The CDR3 spans 13 residues. V was cut by 3 bases and J by 1 base, with 6 bases left in between. Here the CDR3 reads CASSQIGNTEAFF. CDR3 DNA sequence: TGTGCCAGCAGCCAGATCGGGAACACTGAAGCTTTCTTT.

The rearrangement links TRBV10-2 to TRBJ2-2, with 9 bases fitting TRBD2. Germline CDR1 reads WSHSY; CDR2 reads SAAADI. The V and J ends lost 4 bases and 2 bases, in that order; junction bases with no gene match: 5. The CDR3 is 16 residues long. This chain's CDR3 is CASSALAGPNTGELFF. CDR3 sequence (DNA): TGCGCCAGCAGTGCCCTAGCGGGACCTAACACCGGGGAGCTGTTTTTT.

The V call is TRBV4-2, the J call TRBJ1-3; weak D call: TRBD1 (5 bases). V lost 1 base, J lost 4 bases, and 11 bases lay in between. This CDR3 has 15 residues. Per the germline V gene, CDR1 is LGHNA and CDR2 is YNFKEQ. CDR3 sequence: CASSQGEGKGNTIYF. DNA of the CDR3: TGTGCCAGCAGCCAAGGAGAGGGGAAAGGAAACACCATATATTTT.

The chain carries TRBV29-1 and TRBJ1-1; D uncertain. CDR1 and CDR2 from the germline V gene are SQVTM and ANQGSEA. The CDR3 length is 14 residues. V lost 4 bases, J lost 2 bases, and 14 bases lay in between. Written as DNA, the CDR3 is TGCAGCGTTGGCCCTTTTTCGGTTAACACTGAAGCTTTCTTT. This translates into CSVGPFSVNTEAFF. Together with reference TRBV29-1 and TRBJ1-1, the CDR3 gives the full variable domain: SAVISQKPSRDICQRGTSLTIQCQVDSQVTMMFWYRQQPGQSLTLIATANQGSEATYESGFVIDKFPISRPNLTFSTLTVSNMSPEDSSIYLCSVGPFSVNTEAFFGQGTRLTVV.

In this sample, this clone turned up many times. This chain uses TRBV7-9 with TRBJ2-7; D is unclear. The germline gives CDR1 SEHNR, CDR2 FQNEAQ (reference sequence). V was shortened by 5 bases and J by 2 bases, with 13 bases between the two germline ends. CDR3 size: 14 residues. The CDR3 loop reads CASSSSSRPYEQYF. CDR3 DNA: TGTGCCAGCAGCAGTTCCTCGCGCCCCTACGAGCAGTACTTC.